This T cell receptor (beta chain) emerged from a study of T-cell reconstitution after alpha-beta-depleted transplantation in children. Unique molecular identifiers were incorporated into the prepared TCRbeta library. TCRdb reprocessed the PCR reads with MiXCR, giving one entry per CDR3 protein. Of 230,000 or so distinct CDR3 sequences in the sample, around 8.9% were seen once. Ten or more counts support this clonotype. V lost 10 bases and J lost 1, with 7 bases in between. Germline loops: CDR1 ENHRY, CDR2 SYGVKD. The CDR3 length is 11 residues. The TCR comes from a human donor who donated a stem cell graft to a child with SCID. V gene TRBV10-3 combines with J gene TRBJ1-1; D is uncertain. The sequencing here drew on PBMCs from the stem cell graft donor, taken from the stem cell graft. CDR3 sequence (DNA): TGTGCCACAGGCAAGAACACTGAAGCTTTCTTT. Its translation is CATGKNTEAFF.